This TCR beta chain is drawn from a study of CXCR3-negative and CXCR3-positive naive CD8 T cells. As for this clonotype: Its matching antigen is unknown.

The study made its TRB cDNA libraries by 5' RACE, adding UMI labels. TCRdb re-called the 5' RACE reads, yielding one record per CDR3 amino acid sequence without DNA. This table holds tens of thousands of distinct CDR3 sequences. Phenotypically, naive CD8+ T cells corresponded to CD45RO-CCR7+CD27+CD95-. Points from the study as a whole: CXCR3-negative naive cells had less hydrophobic TRB CDR3s than did CXCR3-positive naive cells.

Germline V gene sequence: CDR1 SNHLY, CDR2 FYNNEI. The length of the CDR3 is 15 residues. The rearrangement joins TRBV2 to TRBJ1-2; TCRdb's D call of TRBD1 is untestable without DNA. The TCR was taken from a human donor in good health. Some clones in this sample may be carry-over from other donors' samples. Sequencing used naive CXCR3+ CD8+ T cells from blood. Subset in this sample: CD45RO-CCR7+CD27+CD95- naive CD8+ T cells expressing CXCR3 (TNR3+). The CDR3 is CAGRRGTDANYGYTF.